The next 29 T cell receptor beta chains were all read from a single sample in a study of T cells in Graves' hyperthyroidism and ophthalmopathy. TCR beta CDR3 regions were amplified from RNA. First-round RT-PCR with HTBI primers amplified the TCR CDR3 region. TCRdb redid the calling of the multiplex PCR reads with MiXCR, one entry per CDR3 protein. The sample contains nearly 600,000 distinct CDR3 sequences, 12% to 15% of which appear only once. The sample taken for sequencing was blood. All receptors derive from a woman aged 18-29 years with Graves' ophthalmopathy.

This clonotype was found once. The chain employs TRBV19 and TRBJ2-6; a possible D gene is TRBD1 (5 bases). CDR1 LNHDA and CDR2 SQIVND come from the germline V gene (reference sequence). Between the trimmed V and J ends, which lost 4 bases and 0 bases, there was a span of 10 bases. The CDR3 spans 16 residues. The CDR3 region has the DNA TGTGCCAGTAGTACAGACAGCTTCTCTGGGGCCAACGTCCTGACTTTC. The encoded protein is CASSTDSFSGANVLTF. Filled out from reference TRBV19 and TRBJ2-6, the complete variable domain reads DGGITQSPKYLFRKEGQNVTLSCEQNLNHDAMYWYRQDPGQGLRLIYYSQIVNDFQKGDIAEGYSVSREKKESFPLTVTSAQKNPTAFYLCASSTDSFSGANVLTFGAGSRLTVL.

This chain connects TRBV7-2 to TRBJ1-1, with a weak D call TRBD1 (5 bases). This CDR3 is 15 amino acids long. V lost 6 bases and J 4 bases, leaving 18 bases between the germline ends. Germline CDR1 SGHTA, CDR2 FQGNSA. CDR3 protein: CASSLRGRVGTEAFF. In DNA, the CDR3 is TGTGCCAGCAGTCTTCGGGGCAGGGTTGGCACTGAAGCTTTCTTT.

Regarding this clonotype: With a much larger clone just one base away, this may be a read error. The chain carries TRBV7-2 and TRBJ2-3; D is ambiguous. Looked up from germline, CDR1 is SGHTA and CDR2 is FQGNSA. There are 12 residues in the CDR3. CDR3 residues: CVSSPSWDTQYF. The CDR3 DNA follows: TGTGTCAGCAGCCCCTCGTGGGATACGCAGTATTTT.

The table lists this clonotype with many counts. The chain is built from TRBV12-3 or TRBV12-4 and TRBJ2-2; D is possibly TRBD1 (6 bases). Trimming took 3 bases from V and 7 from J, leaving 15 bases between them. CDR3 length equals 15 residues. The CDR3 here is CASSFSSTGGGELFF. The CDR3 bases are TGTGCCAGCAGTTTCTCCTCGACAGGTGGCGGGGAGCTGTTTTTT.

This clonotype was picked up many times. This chain joins TRBV5-1 and TRBJ2-5, with D possibly being TRBD1 or TRBD2 (5 bases each). V dropped 4 bases and J dropped 7 bases, with 14 bases sitting between them. Germline V lookup: CDR1 SGHRS, CDR2 YFSETQ. The CDR3 is 13 residues long. Here the CDR3 reads CASSRTGEGTQYF. The CDR3 bases are TGCGCCAGCAGCAGAACAGGCGAGGGGACCCAGTACTTC.

This clonotype has at least ten counts. The rearrangement links TRBV20-1 to TRBJ2-1, with unresolved D. This CDR3 has 13 amino acids. Germline CDR1 reads DFQATT; CDR2 reads SNEGSKA (reference sequence). V was pared by 3 bases and J by 4 bases, with 10 bases between. CDR3 loop: CSASPTIYNEQFF. In nucleotides, the CDR3 is TGCAGTGCTAGTCCCACCATTTACAATGAGCAGTTCTTC.

The V gene is TRBV19, the J gene TRBJ1-4, with D possibly being TRBD1 (6 bases). This CDR3 region has 14 residues. With 3 bases removed from V and 5 bases from J, the gap between germline ends came to 10 bases. Germline V gives CDR1 LNHDA, CDR2 SQIVND (reference sequence). The CDR3 spells CASSIGQPNEKLFF. The CDR3 nucleotides are TGTGCCAGTAGTATCGGACAGCCGAATGAAAAACTGTTTTTT.

In its sample, this clonotype was seen many times. The chain is built from TRBV2 and TRBJ2-7; D is unresolved. V shed 4 bases and J shed 1 base, with 14 bases lying between them. The germline CDR1 and CDR2 sequences are SNHLY and FYNNEI. The CDR3 contains 15 residues. CDR3 nucleotides: TGTGCCAGCAGTGTCGACTTATTAACTTCCTACGAGCAGTACTTC. Encoded protein: CASSVDLLTSYEQYF.

This clonotype was seen ten or more times. The chain recombines TRBV12-3 or TRBV12-4 with TRBJ2-5; D is perhaps TRBD1 or TRBD2 (5 bases each). V lost 6 bases and J lost 5, with 22 bases in between. The CDR3 runs 16 residues. In DNA, the CDR3 is TGTGCCAGCAGCCCCCGGGTGGGGCGTGGGGAGGAGACCCAGTACTTC. Protein sequence: CASSPRVGRGEETQYF.

With regard to this clonotype: A read error may explain this, as a much larger clone is one base away. Without the conserved terminal phenylalanine or tryptophan, this CDR3 likely stems from a read error. The chain has TRBV28 and TRBJ1-2; D is perhaps TRBD1 (5 bases). This CDR3 is 14 amino acids long. CDR1 MDHEN and CDR2 SYDVKM come from the germline V gene. V lost 6 bases and J lost 2, with 13 bases in between. The CDR3 sequence: CASRAQGRNYGYTL. The DNA for the CDR3 is TGTGCCAGCAGAGCCCAGGGACGGAACTATGGCTACACCCTC.

In its sample, this clonotype was seen a few times. This chain connects TRBV5-1 to TRBJ2-2; D may be TRBD1 (5 bases). Germline assignment: CDR1 SGHRS and CDR2 YFSETQ. CDR3 length: 15 residues. V was trimmed by 4 bases and J by 0 bases, leaving 10 bases between them. The CDR3 here is CASSLQTANTGELFF. CDR3 DNA: TGCGCCAGCAGCCTCCAGACAGCGAACACCGGGGAGCTGTTTTTT.

This clonotype was detected many times. V gene TRBV9 combines with J gene TRBJ2-5; 10 positions match TRBD2. The germline V gene has CDR1 SGDLS and CDR2 YYNGEE. V was pared by 2 bases and J by 0 bases, with 10 bases of the junction left unmatched. CDR3 length equals 18 residues. Written as DNA, the CDR3 is TGTGCCAGCAGCGTCCAGAGGACTAGCGGAGAGTACCAAGAGACCCAGTACTTC. The encoded protein is CASSVQRTSGEYQETQYF.

This clonotype was seen at least ten times. This chain joins TRBV7-9 and TRBJ2-1; the D gene is possibly TRBD2 (6 bases). The CDR3 totals 14 residues. Trimming left V 10 bases short and J 6 bases short, with 19 bases between. Per germline, CDR1 SEHNR and CDR2 FQNEAQ (reference sequence). CDR3 region: CATFFGGWFNEQFF. The CDR3 nucleotides read TGTGCCACGTTTTTTGGGGGGTGGTTCAATGAGCAGTTCTTC.

In its sample, this clonotype was seen many times. The chain combines TRBV20-1 with TRBJ2-2; TRBD2 might be the D (5 bases). V shed 4 bases and J shed 0 bases, with 6 bases lying between them. CDR3 length equals 13 residues. Germline V CDR1 and CDR2: DFQATT, SNEGSKA (reference sequence). The CDR3 nucleotides read TGCAGTGCTAAGACTACGAACACCGGGGAGCTGTTTTTT. This encodes CSAKTTNTGELFF.

This clonotype was detected only a few times. The chain joins TRBV5-1 to TRBJ1-2; TRBD1 is a possible D gene (6 bases). CDR3 length equals 15 residues. With 0 bases removed from V and 7 bases from J, the gap between germline ends came to 16 bases. Germline lookup yields CDR1 SGHRS and CDR2 YFSETQ. Here the CDR3 reads CASSLEAHRGGGYTF. The DNA of the CDR3 is TGCGCCAGCAGCTTGGAGGCCCATCGAGGGGGTGGCTACACCTTC.

This clonotype was found many times. The J gene is TRBJ2-7, the V gene TRBV2; TRBD2 matches 11 bases. Looked up from germline, CDR1 is SNHLY and CDR2 is FYNNEI. The V and J ends lost 7 bases and 1 base, in that order; junction bases with no gene match: 3. The CDR3 is made up of 14 amino acids. Here the CDR3 DNA reads TGTGCCAGCAAGGGACTAGCGGTATCCTACGAGCAGTACTTC. Translation gives CASKGLAVSYEQYF.

This clonotype was counted at least ten times. V usage is TRBV2 and J usage is TRBJ2-3, with D perhaps matching TRBD2 (6 bases). The V gene's germline CDR1 is SNHLY and CDR2 FYNNEI. Trimming took 10 bases from V and 2 from J, leaving 19 bases between them. This CDR3 has 15 residues. The CDR3 sequence is CATQRDLAPTDTQYF. The CDR3 coding sequence is TGTGCCACCCAACGCGACCTAGCGCCCACAGATACGCAGTATTTT.

In this sample, this clonotype turned up a few times. This chain links TRBV29-1 with TRBJ2-7; no definite D call. Germline CDR1 SQVTM, CDR2 ANQGSEA. The CDR3 totals 11 residues. V lost 2 bases and J 5 bases, leaving 7 bases between the germline ends. CDR3 nucleotide sequence: TGCAGCGTTGAACAACACGACGAGCAGTACTTC. Its protein is CSVEQHDEQYF.

The chain couples TRBV27 to TRBJ2-7; 14 bases line up with TRBD2. V was pared by 2 bases and J by 7 bases, with 7 bases of the junction left unmatched. The CDR3 sequence is 16 residues long. Looked up from germline, CDR1 is MNHEY and CDR2 is SMNVEV (reference sequence). The CDR3 nucleotides read TGTGCCAGCAGTTTAGGGACTAGCGGGAGTGGCAATGAGCAGTACTTC. Protein product: CASSLGTSGSGNEQYF.

J is TRBJ1-1 and V is TRBV20-1, with 11 bases fitting TRBD1. CDR1 and CDR2 from the germline V gene are DFQATT and SNEGSKA (reference sequence). The CDR3 runs to 13 residues. J lost 5 bases, V lost 6 bases, and 5 bases had no gene match. CDR3 sequence reads: CSAMDRGLTEAFF. CDR3 nucleotide sequence: TGCAGTGCAATGGACAGGGGGCTTACTGAAGCTTTCTTT.

This clonotype has ten or more counts. The chain couples TRBV28 to TRBJ1-5; 7 bases are shared with TRBD1. This CDR3 is built from 16 residues. Germline V lookup: CDR1 MDHEN, CDR2 SYDVKM. J was trimmed by 0 bases and V by 6 bases; bases with no gene match: 8. CDR3 sequence reads: CASRLGRGFSNQPQHF. The CDR3 DNA reads TGTGCCAGCAGGTTGGGCAGGGGGTTTAGCAATCAGCCCCAGCATTTT.

This clonotype was seen at least ten times. V and J are TRBV2 and TRBJ2-3; no definite D call. Germline V CDR1 and CDR2: SNHLY, FYNNEI. This CDR3 comprises 13 residues. The germline V and J ends were trimmed by 9 bases and 0 bases, with 10 bases remaining between them. CDR3 in DNA: TGTGCCAGTTTACAGTCTAGCACAGATACGCAGTATTTT. Encoded protein: CASLQSSTDTQYF.

Comments on this clonotype: A read error may explain this, as a much larger clone is one base away. V gene TRBV6-1 combines with J gene TRBJ2-1; TRBD2 matches at 10 bases. CDR1 is MNHNS and CDR2 is SASEGT in the germline V gene. The CDR3 consists of 13 residues. The junction had 2 bases not matched to a gene; V was cut back by 3 bases and J by 9 bases. DNA of the CDR3: TGTGCCAGCAGTGAGCCTAGCGGGAGTGAGCAGTTCTTC. Protein sequence: CASSEPSGSEQFF.

The chain links TRBV4-2 to TRBJ2-7; TRBD2 is a possible D gene (5 bases). This CDR3 is built from 15 residues. Germline loops: CDR1 LGHNA, CDR2 YNFKEQ. Trimming shortened V by 1 base and J by 1 base, and 11 bases separated the two germline ends. The CDR3 sequence: CASSQVGRVSYEQYF. Here the CDR3 DNA reads TGTGCCAGCAGCCAAGTTGGGCGGGTGTCCTACGAGCAGTACTTC.

This clonotype came up many times. This sequence joins TRBV7-2 and TRBJ2-5; 9 bases align to TRBD2. Germline trimming cut 3 bases from V and 4 bases from J; bases unmatched to any gene: 3. The CDR3 contains 14 residues. The V gene's germline CDR1 is SGHTA and CDR2 FQGNSA. CDR3 in DNA: TGTGCCAGCAGCTTTAGCGGGAGAGCAGAGACCCAGTACTTC. This translates into CASSFSGRAETQYF.

This clonotype was found a few times. V gene TRBV4-3 combines with J gene TRBJ1-1; perhaps TRBD1 as D (5 bases). The CDR3 has 15 amino acids. The germline gives CDR1 LGHNA, CDR2 YSLEER. Trimming removed 4 bases from V and 1 base from J, with 13 bases in between. CDR3 amino acids: CASSLVHRKNTEAFF. The CDR3 DNA reads TGCGCCAGCAGCCTGGTTCACAGGAAGAACACTGAAGCTTTCTTT.

This clonotype was seen only a few times. The chain couples TRBV9 to TRBJ2-5; 9 bases fit TRBD1. V lost 4 bases to trimming and J lost 5 bases; unmatched junction nucleotides: 9. The CDR3 has 15 residues. Germline lookup yields CDR1 SGDLS and CDR2 YYNGEE. The CDR3 is CASSTRTGEGETQYF. CDR3 in DNA: TGTGCCAGCAGCACCCGGACAGGGGAGGGCGAGACCCAGTACTTC.

The J gene is TRBJ2-1, the V gene TRBV12-3 or TRBV12-4, with 11 bases lining up with TRBD2. With V trimmed by 4 bases and J by 8 bases, 4 bases remained unmatched. The CDR3 totals 14 residues. This chain's CDR3 is CASSYSGRAHEQFF. CDR3 coding DNA: TGTGCCAGCAGTTATAGCGGGAGGGCCCATGAGCAGTTCTTC.

The genes are TRBV7-6 and TRBJ1-2; D call uncertain. CDR1 is SGHVS, CDR2 FNYEAQ, per germline. Trimming removed 4 bases at V and 6 bases at J, with 9 bases between. The CDR3 extends over 12 amino acids. CDR3 protein: CASSSPLDGYTF. In nucleotides, the CDR3 is TGTGCCAGCAGCTCGCCCTTAGATGGCTACACCTTC.